This T cell receptor beta chain is drawn from a study of metastatic and nonmetastatic thyroid tumors (dated by TCRdb to 2020 to 2022). About the study as a whole: Repertoires were compared across peripheral blood and tumor or nodule tissue samples from malignant and benign thyroid patients.

Concerning this clone: Its antigen is currently not known. The record has no base qualities; no much larger clone is one base away.

Library creation used PCR. Sequencing relied on an Illumina HiSeq 4000. High-throughput sequencing was used to profile the CDR3 region of the TCR beta-chain in every patient. In the original analysis: Drawing on CDR3 differences between clinicopathological groups, the researchers built a classifier meant to tell apart patients with distant-metastatic papillary thyroid cancer. Repertoire diversity was assessed with the Shannon index, and tumor-blood repertoire similarity with the Morisita-Horn index. Clones were called with MiXCR by TCRdb after fastp trimmed the public reads at Q25, and only in-frame beta chains were retained. The authors' filters were not applied to this entry. The sample table lists some 50,000 clones, 22% of them with a count of one. The ten largest account for around 3.8% of the sample. None of the patients had been given any treatment before thyroid surgery. Using T-cell receptor beta sequencing, the study looked back at clinical samples from patients collected from the early 2010s to the late 2010s.

Its CDR3 holds 12 amino acids, cysteine through phenylalanine. Solely the CDR3 DNA is kept, with 36 bases framed from the first base. V and J are truncated by 5 bases and 8 bases respectively, leaving an intervening sequence of 13 bases. The germline V gene (reference sequence) gives CDR1 as DFQATT and CDR2 as SNEGSKA. Results the study describes overall, beyond this receptor: TCR beta diversity was reported as significantly higher in malignant tumors than in benign nodules, in both blood and tumor samples.

The receptor was isolated from a male donor with papillary thyroid cancer or a benign thyroid nodule (not recorded which). Some clones in this sample may be carry-over from other donors' samples. Sequenced: blood. The chain employs TRBV20-1 and TRBJ2-1, and possibly TRBD2, on 5 matching bases. The CDR3 sequence is CSARGKLDEQFF. The sequenced DNA: TGCAGTGCTCGGGGAAAACTGGATGAGCAGTTCTTC.